A selection of T cell receptor beta chains follows, all from one sample in a study of tumor and adjacent non-tumor tissue in lung cancer. TCRdb redid the calling of the multiplex PCR reads with MiXCR, one entry per CDR3 protein. The sample holds 65,000 to 90,000 distinct CDR3 sequences; roughly 76% are singletons and the top ten take more than 10%. Sequencing was done on a sample of lung tumor tissue. These receptors were collected from a woman aged 45-65 years with non-small cell lung cancer. Each CDR3 is given with its conserved first and last residue. The order of the fields is J gene, V gene, D gene, clone size, CDR3 DNA, CDR3 protein. A D gene is named only where the DNA matches it firmly. Part of the rows lack a size; the others show once, few, many or a class for expanded clones.

>TRBJ2-7|TRBV11-2|TRBD2|.
TGTGCCAGTAGTCTAAGAGGACTAGCGGTCTCGGATGAGCAGTACTTC
CASSLRGLAVSDEQYF
>TRBJ2-7|TRBV5-4|TRBD1|.
TGTGCCAGCAGCCCGCGAGGCTGGGACAGGACCTACGAGCAGTACTTC
CASSPRGWDRTYEQYF
>TRBJ1-2|TRBV5-6|TRBD1|.
TGTGCTAGCAGCCCTAGGGACAGAATACTCTATGGCTACATCTTC
CASSPRDRILYGYIF
>TRBJ1-5|TRBV28|TRBD1|.
TGTGCCAGCCGATCCCCGCAGGGGGCTAAGAGCAATCAACCCCTGCATTTT
CASRSPQGAKSNQPLHF
>TRBJ1-4|TRBV6-1|TRBD1|.
TGTGCCAGTAGCCGGGACAGGGATCATGAAAAACTGTTTTTT
CASSRDRDHEKLFF
>TRBJ2-7|TRBV4-1|.|.
TGCGCCAGCAACCAAGAAGTGATTGGAAAGGTCGAGCAGTACTTC
CASNQEVIGKVEQYF
>TRBJ1-1|TRBV14|.|once
TGTCCCAGCAGCCAACTTGGGGGGGCGGTCACTGAAGTTTTCTTT
CPSSQLGGAVTEVFF
>TRBJ2-6|TRBV4-2|.|.
TGTGCCAGCAGCCTATATCAGGGGCCTGGGGGCAACGCCCTGACTTTC
CASSLYQGPGGNALTF
>TRBJ2-1|TRBV6-6|.|.
TGTGCCAGCACCCAGACCCCCCTGAGTGAGCAGTTCTTC
CASTQTPLSEQFF
>TRBJ2-1|TRBV11-2|.|.
TGTGCCAGCAGTCCCTCCGGAAATGAGCAGTTATTC
CASSPSGNEQLF
>TRBJ1-1|TRBV6-1|.|.
TGTGCCAGCAGTGGGATGGAGAACACTGAAGCTTTCTTT
CASSGMENTEAFF
>TRBJ1-2|TRBV20-1|.|.
TGCAGTGCCAAGTTGGGGACCGAACATGGCTACACCTTC
CSAKLGTEHGYTF
>TRBJ2-7|TRBV6-1|TRBD2|.
TGTGCCAGCAATGGGGGACTAGCCGTCTACGGGCAGTACTTC
CASNGGLAVYGQYF
>TRBJ2-5|TRBV29-1|.|medium-sized
TGCAGCGTTGAAGGCGACAGCCAAGAGACCCAGTACTTC
CSVEGDSQETQYF
>TRBJ1-3|TRBV11-3|.|.
TGTGCCAGCAGGTTCGATGATTCCCGCTCTGGAAACACCATATATTTT
CASRFDDSRSGNTIYF
>TRBJ1-1|TRBV29-1|.|.
TGCTGCGTTGGGGAGGGGGTAGGAACTGAAGCTTTCTTT
CCVGEGVGTEAFF
>TRBJ2-7|TRBV5-6|TRBD1|once
TGTGCCAGTAGCTACCGGACAGGGAACTCCTACGTGCAGTACTTC
CASSYRTGNSYVQYF
>TRBJ2-5|TRBV29-1|.|.
TGCAGCGTGGGGCGGACTGTGGTAGAGATCCAGTACTTC
CSVGRTVVEIQYF
>TRBJ2-3|TRBV29-1|.|.
TGCAGCGGAGTCGATCTGACAGATACACAGTATTTT
CSGVDLTDTQYF
>TRBJ1-1|TRBV11-2|.|.
TGTGCCAGCAGGTCACGGTTCACTGGAACTTTCTTT
CASRSRFTGTFF